These 2 T cell receptor beta chains originate from one sample sequenced in a study of T cells after yellow fever vaccination. Via MiXCR, TCRdb re-called the 5' RACE reads, giving one row per CDR3 protein. In the table there are about 170,000 distinct CDR3 sequences, approximately 10% of which are singletons. The sample was CD8+ T cells sorted from PBMCs, taken 15 days after the yellow fever booster vaccination. The receptors originated from a man between 18 and 29 years old who received the YFV17D yellow fever vaccine.

The J gene is TRBJ2-2, the V gene TRBV9, with D hard to call. V was cut by 4 bases and J by 3 bases, with 7 bases left in between. Germline V lookup: CDR1 SGDLS, CDR2 YYNGEE. The CDR3 consists of 13 residues. CDR3 bases: TGTGCCAGCAGCTCTCCATACACCGGGGAGCTGTTTTTT. It is translated as CASSSPYTGELFF.

The rearrangement uses TRBV5-4 and TRBJ2-7; possibly TRBD2 for D (6 bases). CDR1 and CDR2 from the germline V gene are SGHNT and YYREEE (reference sequence). This CDR3 region has 11 residues. V was clipped by 8 bases and J by 5 bases, with 11 bases between them. Here the CDR3 reads CAREAGNEQYV. The CDR3 DNA reads TGTGCCAGGGAGGCGGGGAACGAGCAGTACGTC.